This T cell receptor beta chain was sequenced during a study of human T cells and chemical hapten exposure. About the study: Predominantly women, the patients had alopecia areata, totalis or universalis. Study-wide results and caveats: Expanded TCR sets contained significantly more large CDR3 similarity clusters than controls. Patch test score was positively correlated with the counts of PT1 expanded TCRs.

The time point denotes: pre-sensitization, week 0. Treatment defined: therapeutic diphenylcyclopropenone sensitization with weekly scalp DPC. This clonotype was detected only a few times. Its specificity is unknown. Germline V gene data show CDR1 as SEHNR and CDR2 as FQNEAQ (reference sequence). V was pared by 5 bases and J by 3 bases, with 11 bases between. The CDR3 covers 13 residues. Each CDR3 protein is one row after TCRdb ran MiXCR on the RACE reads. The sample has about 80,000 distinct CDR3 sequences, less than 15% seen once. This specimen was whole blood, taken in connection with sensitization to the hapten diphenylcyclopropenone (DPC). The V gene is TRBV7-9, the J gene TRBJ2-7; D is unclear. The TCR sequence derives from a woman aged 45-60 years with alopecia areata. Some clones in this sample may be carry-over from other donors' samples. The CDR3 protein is CASSLYPGYEQYF. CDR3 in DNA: TGTGCCAGCAGCCTTTATCCGGGCTACGAGCAGTACTTC.